This T cell receptor beta chain comes out of a study of neurological immune-mediated disorders. Broader study findings: None of the CDR3 amino acid sequences in expanded clones turned up in more than one subject, which points to private repertoires in all groups.

Germline V CDR1 and CDR2: SGHTA, FQGNSA. The CDR3 sequence is 15 residues long. The V end was cut by 5 bases, the J end by 7 bases, with 17 bases between. Noted time point: longitudinal time-point 2. MiXCR, run by TCRdb on the 5' RACE reads, gives a single entry per CDR3 protein. The data show 65,000 to 95,000 distinct CDR3 sequences, with approximately 6% seen just once and 7.9% held by the top ten. This clonotype came up many times. Its antigen is undetermined. The chain employs TRBV7-2 and TRBJ2-2; D remains ambiguous. This clonotype originated in a woman in her fifties or sixties with multiple sclerosis. The sample was PBMCs. The CDR3 DNA reads TGTGCCAGCAGCAGGGAACCAACACGGAACGGGGAGCTGTTTTTT. Amino acid sequence: CASSREPTRNGELFF.